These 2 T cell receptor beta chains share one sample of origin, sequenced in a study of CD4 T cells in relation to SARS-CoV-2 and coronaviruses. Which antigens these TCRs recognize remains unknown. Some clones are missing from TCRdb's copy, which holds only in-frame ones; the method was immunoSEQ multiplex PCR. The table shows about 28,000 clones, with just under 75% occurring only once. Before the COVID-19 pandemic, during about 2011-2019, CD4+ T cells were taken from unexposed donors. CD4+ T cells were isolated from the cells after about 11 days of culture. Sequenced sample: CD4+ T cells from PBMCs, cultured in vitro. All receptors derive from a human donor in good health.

The CDR3 DNA follows: TGTGCCAGCAGCGGACGATATAATTCACCCCTCCACTTT. Its protein is CASSGRYNSPLHF. The V and J genes are TRBV3-1 (or the pseudogene TRBV3-2) and TRBJ1-6; D call uncertain. The CDR3 contains 13 residues. With 5 bases removed from V and 4 bases from J, the gap between germline ends came to 6 bases. Germline V CDR1 and CDR2: LGHDT, YNNKEL (reference sequence).

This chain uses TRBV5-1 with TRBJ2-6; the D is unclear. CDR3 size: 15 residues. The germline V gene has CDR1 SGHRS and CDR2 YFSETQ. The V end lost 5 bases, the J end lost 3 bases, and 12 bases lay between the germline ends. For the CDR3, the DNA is TGCGCCAGCAGAGGCCAGACGGGTGGGGCCAACGTCCTGACTTTC. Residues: CASRGQTGGANVLTF.